Each of the 22 T cell receptor beta chains below was sequenced from the same sample in a study of blood T cells in healthy people across ages. Then a second PCR, running roughly 7 to 11 cycles, was carried out with a sample-barcoded 5' primer and a J-beta primer mix. MiXCR, applied by TCRdb to the 5' RACE reads, yields one record per CDR3 protein. The sample lists some 700,000 distinct CDR3 sequences, about 40% seen once, with 20% to 25% in the top ten. The sequenced sample consisted of blood. Receptors were obtained from a woman in her fifties or sixties in good health.

This clonotype occurred a few times. V gene TRBV9 combines with J gene TRBJ2-1; TRBD2 agrees at 9 bases. The junction had 6 bases not matched to a gene; V was cut back by 1 base and J by 7 bases. This CDR3 comprises 15 residues. Germline values: CDR1 SGDLS, CDR2 YYNGEE. This CDR3 is CASSVTSSGMNEQFF. For the CDR3, the DNA is TGTGCCAGCAGCGTAACCTCTAGCGGGATGAATGAGCAGTTCTTC.

The chain joins TRBV10-3 to TRBJ1-2; 8 nucleotides line up with TRBD1. The CDR3 contains 15 residues. V lost 2 bases to trimming and J lost 4 bases; unmatched junction nucleotides: 6. In germline, CDR1 is ENHRY, CDR2 SYGVKD. Written as DNA, the CDR3 is TGTGCCATCAGTGAGACCGCGACAGGGGTCTATGGCTACACCTTC. Residues: CAISETATGVYGYTF.

The rearrangement joins TRBV11-2 to TRBJ2-5, with D possibly matching TRBD2 (5 bases). CDR1 is SGHAT and CDR2 is FQNNGV in the germline V gene. The V end was cut by 2 bases, the J end by 2 bases, with 12 bases between. The CDR3 consists of 15 residues. This chain's CDR3 is CASSLNLRGQETQYF. The CDR3, as DNA: TGTGCCAGCAGCTTAAATCTACGGGGACAAGAGACCCAGTACTTC.

The gene calls are TRBV27 and TRBJ1-1; D may be TRBD1 (5 bases). V was cut by 3 bases and J by 5 bases, with 13 bases left in between. This CDR3 spans 14 amino acids. Germline V gene data show CDR1 as MNHEY and CDR2 as SMNVEV (reference sequence). The CDR3 DNA reads as TGTGCCAGCAGTTTTTTTCAGGGTGGGACTGAAGCTTTCTTT. Its protein is CASSFFQGGTEAFF.

The chain joins TRBV2 to TRBJ2-5; 8 bases agree with TRBD2. The CDR3 is 13 amino acids. Germline V CDR1 and CDR2: SNHLY, FYNNEI. The V gene end was trimmed by 2 bases and the J gene end by 11 bases; junction bases not matched to a gene: 7. The CDR3 loop is CASSEKRENEQYF. The CDR3, as DNA: TGTGCCAGCAGTGAAAAGCGGGAGAATGAGCAGTACTTC.

The rearrangement joins TRBV5-6 to TRBJ2-1; 8 positions match TRBD2. This CDR3 has 16 residues. V shed 0 bases and J 8 bases; nucleotides not matched to a gene: 10. From germline, CDR1 is SGHDT and CDR2 YYEEEE. CDR3 residues: CASSLAPAGGYDEQFF. In DNA, the CDR3 is TGTGCCAGCAGCTTGGCCCCGGCGGGAGGTTACGATGAGCAGTTCTTC.

This clonotype occurred a few times. J is TRBJ2-5 and V is TRBV20-1, with 12 bases fitting TRBD2. Germline V gene lookup returns CDR1 DFQATT and CDR2 SNEGSKA (reference sequence). The CDR3 consists of 14 residues. V trimming: 2 bases; J trimming: 4 bases; junction bases outside the gene matches: 2. The CDR3 coding sequence is TGCAGTGCTAGATCGACTAGCGGGAGAGAGACCCAGTACTTC. Translation gives CSARSTSGRETQYF.

This clonotype was seen ten or more times. The J gene is TRBJ2-7, the V gene TRBV29-1; D is unclear. The CDR3 contains 11 residues. Germline V gene data show CDR1 as SQVTM and CDR2 as ANQGSEA. The V end was cut by 5 bases, the J end by 5 bases, with 10 bases between. CDR3 loop: CSVLFTHEQYF. CDR3 sequence (DNA): TGCAGCGTTTTGTTCACCCACGAGCAGTACTTC.

This sequence joins TRBV4-3 and TRBJ2-7; D remains ambiguous. Germline CDR1 reads LGHNA; CDR2 reads YSLEER. The V end lost 0 bases, the J end lost 6 bases, and 15 bases lay between the germline ends. The CDR3 is made up of 15 amino acids. CDR3 DNA sequence: TGCGCCAGCAGCCAAGATCGCGGAATGCTACGCGAGCAGTACTTC. It encodes CASSQDRGMLREQYF.

This clonotype was seen a few times. This chain uses TRBV5-1 with TRBJ1-2, with 9 nucleotides matching TRBD1. V lost 4 bases to trimming and J lost 7 bases; unmatched junction nucleotides: 11. The CDR3 is 15 residues long. Germline V gene lookup returns CDR1 SGHRS and CDR2 YFSETQ. The CDR3 sequence: CASSRKQGAVGGYTF. Here the CDR3 DNA reads TGCGCCAGCAGCCGCAAACAGGGGGCGGTCGGTGGCTACACCTTC.

V gene TRBV20-1 combines with J gene TRBJ2-1; 7 positions match TRBD2. The CDR3 has 18 amino acids. V lost 5 bases, J lost 3 bases, and 19 bases stayed unmatched. CDR1 DFQATT and CDR2 SNEGSKA come from the germline V gene (reference sequence). CDR3 amino acids: CSASPASLTRGVYNEQFF. Written as DNA, the CDR3 is TGCAGTGCTTCCCCGGCTAGCCTAACTCGGGGGGTCTACAATGAGCAGTTCTTC.

As regards this clonotype: An end of the junction differs from the germline gene, which may be a read error. The V and J genes are TRBV29-1 and TRBJ2-3, with D uncertain. The CDR3 is 14 residues long. CDR1 is SQVTM and CDR2 is ANQGSEA in the germline V gene. The CDR3 DNA follows: TGCAGCGCCCGGACCGGAGCTGGCACAGATATGCAGTATTTT. Protein sequence: CSARTGAGTDMQYF.

This clonotype was seen only a few times. The chain carries TRBV3-1 and TRBJ2-3; D remains unclear. V lost 2 bases, J lost 6 bases, and 9 bases lay in between. The length of the CDR3 is 13 residues. Per the germline V gene, CDR1 is LGHDT and CDR2 is YNNKEL (reference sequence). The CDR3 protein is CASSQIGEDTQYF. The CDR3 DNA follows: TGTGCCAGCAGCCAAATCGGAGAGGATACGCAGTATTTT.

This clonotype appeared many times. The chain employs TRBV20-1 and TRBJ1-2; D is perhaps TRBD1 (6 bases). Germline CDR1 and CDR2: DFQATT and SNEGSKA (reference sequence). Trimming took off 3 bases at V and 6 bases at J, with 23 bases between the two ends. This CDR3 has 16 residues. CDR3 in DNA: TGCAGTGCTAGTCCTCCCTTACAGGGAAGATTGCATGGCTACACCTTC. Amino acid sequence: CSASPPLQGRLHGYTF.

The chain uses TRBV4-3 and TRBJ2-2; no reliable D call. Trimming stripped 1 base from V and 8 bases from J, with 14 bases between. Per the germline V gene, CDR1 is LGHNA and CDR2 is YSLEER. This CDR3 has 15 residues. CDR3 in DNA: TGCGCCAGCAGCCAAGCAAGCCGTGTGTCGGGGGAGCTGTTTTTT. Amino acid sequence: CASSQASRVSGELFF.

With respect to this clonotype: At one of its ends the junction is not consistent with the germline gene, which may arise from a read error. The chain is built from TRBV7-2 and TRBJ2-3, with TRBD2 matching 11 bases. Germline CDR1 reads SGHTA; CDR2 reads FQGNSA. This CDR3 has 15 amino acids. CDR3 sequence (DNA): TGTGCCAGCAGATTAGCGGGAGGGCCAACAGATACGCAGTATTTT. It specifies CASRLAGGPTDTQYF.

The J gene is TRBJ2-1, the V gene TRBV2, with 10 bases identical to TRBD1. The CDR3 loop spans 13 amino acids. Germline V gives CDR1 SNHLY, CDR2 FYNNEI. The V segment lost 6 bases and the J segment 7 bases; nucleotides outside the gene matches: 3. The CDR3 loop is CASRWTGGNEQFF. Here the CDR3 DNA reads TGTGCCAGCAGGTGGACAGGGGGGAATGAGCAGTTCTTC.

The rearrangement joins TRBV5-1 to TRBJ1-2; 7 bases map to TRBD1. Per the germline V gene, CDR1 is SGHRS and CDR2 is YFSETQ. Trimming took 0 bases from V and 7 from J; bases not matched to a gene: 9. CDR3 length: 15 amino acids. The CDR3 protein is CASSLDAGGVGGYTF. The DNA of the CDR3 is TGCGCCAGCAGCTTGGATGCAGGGGGTGTCGGTGGCTACACCTTC.

The CDR3 protein is CASSKGTTGSRKNEKLFF. DNA of the CDR3: TGTGCCAGCAGCAAAGGAACAACAGGGAGCCGAAAAAATGAAAAACTGTTTTTT. The chain links TRBV21-1 to TRBJ1-4; no check of the table's D call, TRBD1, against the DNA was made. TRBV21-1 counts as a pseudogene. The CDR3 has 18 residues.

Note on this clonotype: Possible read error: a much larger clone is one base away. The chain is built from TRBV5-1 and TRBJ2-5, with TRBD2 matching 8 bases. V lost 10 bases and J lost 0; bases outside the gene matches: 17. In germline, CDR1 is SGHRS, CDR2 YFSETQ. This CDR3 contains 17 residues. CDR3 protein: CAGKKNAGGSHQETQYF. The CDR3 DNA reads as TGCGCCGGCAAGAAAAACGCGGGAGGATCCCACCAAGAGACCCAGTACTTC.

The chain joins TRBV27 to TRBJ2-7, with a possible D match to TRBD1 (6 bases). V shed 0 bases and J shed 2 bases, with 14 bases lying between them. This CDR3 region has 16 residues. The germline V gene has CDR1 MNHEY and CDR2 SMNVEV (reference sequence). The CDR3 here is CASSLSIGTITYEQYF. The DNA for the CDR3 is TGTGCCAGCAGTTTATCGATCGGGACAATTACCTACGAGCAGTACTTC.

The chain recombines TRBV11-2 with TRBJ2-1; D uncertain. The CDR3 length is 9 residues. Trimming left V 11 bases short and J 9 bases short, with 8 bases between. Germline V lookup: CDR1 SGHAT, CDR2 FQNNGV. The CDR3 region has the DNA TGTGCCGTCGGTGGTGAGCAGTTCTTC. Translating it yields CAVGGEQFF.